Detailed here is one T cell receptor beta chain. Its antigen is undetermined. This sample is drawn from a study of T-cell memory formation after mild COVID-19. As for the study in general: Clusters were largely donor specific.

Overall study results and limits: Contracting CD8+ clones were enriched in EMRA, CD4+ mainly in CM and EM.

TCR alpha and TCR beta cDNA libraries carrying sample barcodes and UMIs were produced by 5'RACE using constant-segment primers. TCRdb processed the 5' RACE reads anew with MiXCR; each CDR3 protein has one entry. The table has 200,000 to 300,000 distinct CDR3 sequences, about 16% seen once. The sequence came from an adult woman who had mild COVID-19 (a few samples of this study predate the infection). Cell type and time point are not known. Sequencing was done on a sample of PBMCs or a T cell subset sorted from them (not recorded which).

The CDR3 DNA sequence: TGTGCCAGCAATCAGGGGTTGGGTCCCACAGATACGCAGTATTTT. It specifies CASNQGLGPTDTQYF. This chain connects TRBV2 to TRBJ2-3; D is perhaps TRBD1 (6 bases). This CDR3 contains 15 residues. Germline V CDR1 and CDR2: SNHLY, FYNNEI. Trimming shortened V by 7 bases and J by 2 bases, and 16 bases separated the two germline ends. The whole variable domain, filled in from reference TRBV2 and TRBJ2-3, reads EPEVTQTPSHQVTQMGQEVILRCVPISNHLYFYWYRQILGQKVEFLVSFYNNEISEKSEIFDDQFSVERPDGSNFTLKIRSTKLEDSAMYFCASNQGLGPTDTQYFGPGTRLTVL.